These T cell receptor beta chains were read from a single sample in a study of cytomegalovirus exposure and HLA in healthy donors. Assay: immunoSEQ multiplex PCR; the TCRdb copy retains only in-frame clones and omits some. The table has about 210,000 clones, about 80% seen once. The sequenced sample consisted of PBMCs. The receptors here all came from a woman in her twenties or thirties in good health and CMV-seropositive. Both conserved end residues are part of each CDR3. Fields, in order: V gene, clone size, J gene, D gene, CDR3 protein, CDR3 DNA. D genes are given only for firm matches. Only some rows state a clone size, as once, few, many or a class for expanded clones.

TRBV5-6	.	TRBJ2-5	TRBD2	CASSVSGVAPKKTQYF	TGTGCCAGCAGCGTCAGCGGGGTTGCCCCCAAGAAGACCCAGTACTTC
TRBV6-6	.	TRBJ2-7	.	CASSLHADLSYEQYF	TGTGCCAGCAGCCTCCATGCGGATCTCTCCTACGAGCAGTACTTC
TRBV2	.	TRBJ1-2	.	CASRDPTGQNYGYTF	TGTGCCAGCAGAGACCCTACCGGACAAAACTATGGCTACACCTTC
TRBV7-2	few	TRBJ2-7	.	CASSLTLKRASYEQYF	TGTGCCAGCAGCTTAACCCTCAAGCGGGCCTCCTACGAGCAGTACTTC
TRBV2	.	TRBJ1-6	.	CASSETFTPQSPLHF	TGTGCCAGCAGTGAAACATTCACACCCCAATCACCCCTCCACTTT
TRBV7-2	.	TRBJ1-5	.	CASSLALDRKYSNQPQHF	TGTGCCAGCAGCTTAGCTTTGGACAGAAAATATAGCAATCAGCCCCAGCATTTT
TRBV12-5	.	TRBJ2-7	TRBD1	CASGSTGASYEQYF	TGTGCTAGTGGTTCGACAGGGGCTTCCTACGAGCAGTACTTC
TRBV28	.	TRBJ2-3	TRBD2	CASRTGGGRDTQYF	TGTGCCAGCCGGACGGGAGGCGGGCGGGATACGCAGTATTTT
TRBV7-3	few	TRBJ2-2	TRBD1	CASSPDRGENTGELFF	TGTGCCAGCAGTCCCGACAGGGGGGAAAACACCGGGGAGCTGTTTTTT
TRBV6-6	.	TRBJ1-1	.	CASSYPNGGAFF	TGTGCCAGCAGTTACCCTAACGGGGGAGCTTTCTTT
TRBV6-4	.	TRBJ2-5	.	CASSDSSHRQETQYF	TGTGCCAGCAGTGACAGCTCCCATCGACAAGAGACCCAGTACTTC
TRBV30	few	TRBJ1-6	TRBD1	CAWSKGANNSPLHF	TGTGCCTGGAGCAAGGGGGCGAACAATTCACCCCTCCACTTT
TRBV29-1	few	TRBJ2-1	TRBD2	CSSRLGSGGYNEQFF	TGCAGCTCTAGACTGGGCAGCGGGGGCTACAATGAGCAGTTCTTC
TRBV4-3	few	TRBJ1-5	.	CASSQETGQDQPQHF	TGCGCCAGCAGCCAAGAAACAGGGCAGGATCAGCCCCAGCATTTT
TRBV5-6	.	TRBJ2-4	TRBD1	CASSLEGGRDIQYF	TGTGCCAGCAGCTTGGAAGGGGGCAGGGACATTCAGTACTTC
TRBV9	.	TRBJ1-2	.	CASSPTGRALYGYTF	TGTGCCAGCAGCCCAACGGGCAGGGCGCTCTATGGCTACACCTTC
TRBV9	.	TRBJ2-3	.	CASSIQGSGGQYF	TGTGCCAGCAGCATACAGGGATCGGGGGGGCAGTATTTT
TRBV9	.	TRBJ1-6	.	CASSTGGAPLHF	TGTGCCAGCAGCACCGGGGGGGCACCCCTCCACTTT
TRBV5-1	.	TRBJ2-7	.	CASSLAFAGSLHEQYF	TGCGCCAGCAGCTTGGCATTTGCTGGCTCCCTCCACGAGCAGTACTTC
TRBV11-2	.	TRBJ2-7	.	CASTLGGGGYEQYF	TGTGCCAGCACCCTGGGAGGGGGGGGCTACGAGCAGTACTTC
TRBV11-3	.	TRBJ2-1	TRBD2	CASSPESSGEAPYNEQFF	TGTGCCAGCAGCCCCGAATCTAGCGGGGAAGCCCCCTACAATGAGCAGTTCTTC
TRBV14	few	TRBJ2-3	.	CASSLTTGRTDTQYF	TGTGCCAGCAGCTTAACGACAGGGAGGACAGATACGCAGTATTTT
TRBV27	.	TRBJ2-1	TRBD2	CASHIRASGLPGGEQFF	TGTGCCAGCCACATCCGGGCTAGCGGATTACCAGGAGGGGAGCAGTTCTTC
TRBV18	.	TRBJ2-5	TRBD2	CASSPDTSGGKETQYF	TGTGCCAGCTCACCGGACACTAGCGGGGGTAAAGAGACCCAGTACTTC
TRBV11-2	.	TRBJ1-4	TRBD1	CASSLPTGRNEKLFF	TGTGCCAGCAGCTTACCGACAGGGAGAAATGAAAAACTGTTTTTT
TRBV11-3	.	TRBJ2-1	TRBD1	CASTRDREQYNEQFF	TGTGCCAGCACCCGGGACAGAGAGCAGTACAATGAGCAGTTCTTC
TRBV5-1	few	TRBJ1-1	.	CASSLGADNLRGNTEAFF	TGCGCCAGCAGCTTGGGGGCCGACAACCTAAGGGGCAACACTGAAGCTTTCTTT
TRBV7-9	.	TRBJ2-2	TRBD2	CASSLEGLASIGTGELFF	TGTGCCAGCAGCTTAGAGGGACTAGCGTCCATTGGCACCGGGGAGCTGTTTTTT